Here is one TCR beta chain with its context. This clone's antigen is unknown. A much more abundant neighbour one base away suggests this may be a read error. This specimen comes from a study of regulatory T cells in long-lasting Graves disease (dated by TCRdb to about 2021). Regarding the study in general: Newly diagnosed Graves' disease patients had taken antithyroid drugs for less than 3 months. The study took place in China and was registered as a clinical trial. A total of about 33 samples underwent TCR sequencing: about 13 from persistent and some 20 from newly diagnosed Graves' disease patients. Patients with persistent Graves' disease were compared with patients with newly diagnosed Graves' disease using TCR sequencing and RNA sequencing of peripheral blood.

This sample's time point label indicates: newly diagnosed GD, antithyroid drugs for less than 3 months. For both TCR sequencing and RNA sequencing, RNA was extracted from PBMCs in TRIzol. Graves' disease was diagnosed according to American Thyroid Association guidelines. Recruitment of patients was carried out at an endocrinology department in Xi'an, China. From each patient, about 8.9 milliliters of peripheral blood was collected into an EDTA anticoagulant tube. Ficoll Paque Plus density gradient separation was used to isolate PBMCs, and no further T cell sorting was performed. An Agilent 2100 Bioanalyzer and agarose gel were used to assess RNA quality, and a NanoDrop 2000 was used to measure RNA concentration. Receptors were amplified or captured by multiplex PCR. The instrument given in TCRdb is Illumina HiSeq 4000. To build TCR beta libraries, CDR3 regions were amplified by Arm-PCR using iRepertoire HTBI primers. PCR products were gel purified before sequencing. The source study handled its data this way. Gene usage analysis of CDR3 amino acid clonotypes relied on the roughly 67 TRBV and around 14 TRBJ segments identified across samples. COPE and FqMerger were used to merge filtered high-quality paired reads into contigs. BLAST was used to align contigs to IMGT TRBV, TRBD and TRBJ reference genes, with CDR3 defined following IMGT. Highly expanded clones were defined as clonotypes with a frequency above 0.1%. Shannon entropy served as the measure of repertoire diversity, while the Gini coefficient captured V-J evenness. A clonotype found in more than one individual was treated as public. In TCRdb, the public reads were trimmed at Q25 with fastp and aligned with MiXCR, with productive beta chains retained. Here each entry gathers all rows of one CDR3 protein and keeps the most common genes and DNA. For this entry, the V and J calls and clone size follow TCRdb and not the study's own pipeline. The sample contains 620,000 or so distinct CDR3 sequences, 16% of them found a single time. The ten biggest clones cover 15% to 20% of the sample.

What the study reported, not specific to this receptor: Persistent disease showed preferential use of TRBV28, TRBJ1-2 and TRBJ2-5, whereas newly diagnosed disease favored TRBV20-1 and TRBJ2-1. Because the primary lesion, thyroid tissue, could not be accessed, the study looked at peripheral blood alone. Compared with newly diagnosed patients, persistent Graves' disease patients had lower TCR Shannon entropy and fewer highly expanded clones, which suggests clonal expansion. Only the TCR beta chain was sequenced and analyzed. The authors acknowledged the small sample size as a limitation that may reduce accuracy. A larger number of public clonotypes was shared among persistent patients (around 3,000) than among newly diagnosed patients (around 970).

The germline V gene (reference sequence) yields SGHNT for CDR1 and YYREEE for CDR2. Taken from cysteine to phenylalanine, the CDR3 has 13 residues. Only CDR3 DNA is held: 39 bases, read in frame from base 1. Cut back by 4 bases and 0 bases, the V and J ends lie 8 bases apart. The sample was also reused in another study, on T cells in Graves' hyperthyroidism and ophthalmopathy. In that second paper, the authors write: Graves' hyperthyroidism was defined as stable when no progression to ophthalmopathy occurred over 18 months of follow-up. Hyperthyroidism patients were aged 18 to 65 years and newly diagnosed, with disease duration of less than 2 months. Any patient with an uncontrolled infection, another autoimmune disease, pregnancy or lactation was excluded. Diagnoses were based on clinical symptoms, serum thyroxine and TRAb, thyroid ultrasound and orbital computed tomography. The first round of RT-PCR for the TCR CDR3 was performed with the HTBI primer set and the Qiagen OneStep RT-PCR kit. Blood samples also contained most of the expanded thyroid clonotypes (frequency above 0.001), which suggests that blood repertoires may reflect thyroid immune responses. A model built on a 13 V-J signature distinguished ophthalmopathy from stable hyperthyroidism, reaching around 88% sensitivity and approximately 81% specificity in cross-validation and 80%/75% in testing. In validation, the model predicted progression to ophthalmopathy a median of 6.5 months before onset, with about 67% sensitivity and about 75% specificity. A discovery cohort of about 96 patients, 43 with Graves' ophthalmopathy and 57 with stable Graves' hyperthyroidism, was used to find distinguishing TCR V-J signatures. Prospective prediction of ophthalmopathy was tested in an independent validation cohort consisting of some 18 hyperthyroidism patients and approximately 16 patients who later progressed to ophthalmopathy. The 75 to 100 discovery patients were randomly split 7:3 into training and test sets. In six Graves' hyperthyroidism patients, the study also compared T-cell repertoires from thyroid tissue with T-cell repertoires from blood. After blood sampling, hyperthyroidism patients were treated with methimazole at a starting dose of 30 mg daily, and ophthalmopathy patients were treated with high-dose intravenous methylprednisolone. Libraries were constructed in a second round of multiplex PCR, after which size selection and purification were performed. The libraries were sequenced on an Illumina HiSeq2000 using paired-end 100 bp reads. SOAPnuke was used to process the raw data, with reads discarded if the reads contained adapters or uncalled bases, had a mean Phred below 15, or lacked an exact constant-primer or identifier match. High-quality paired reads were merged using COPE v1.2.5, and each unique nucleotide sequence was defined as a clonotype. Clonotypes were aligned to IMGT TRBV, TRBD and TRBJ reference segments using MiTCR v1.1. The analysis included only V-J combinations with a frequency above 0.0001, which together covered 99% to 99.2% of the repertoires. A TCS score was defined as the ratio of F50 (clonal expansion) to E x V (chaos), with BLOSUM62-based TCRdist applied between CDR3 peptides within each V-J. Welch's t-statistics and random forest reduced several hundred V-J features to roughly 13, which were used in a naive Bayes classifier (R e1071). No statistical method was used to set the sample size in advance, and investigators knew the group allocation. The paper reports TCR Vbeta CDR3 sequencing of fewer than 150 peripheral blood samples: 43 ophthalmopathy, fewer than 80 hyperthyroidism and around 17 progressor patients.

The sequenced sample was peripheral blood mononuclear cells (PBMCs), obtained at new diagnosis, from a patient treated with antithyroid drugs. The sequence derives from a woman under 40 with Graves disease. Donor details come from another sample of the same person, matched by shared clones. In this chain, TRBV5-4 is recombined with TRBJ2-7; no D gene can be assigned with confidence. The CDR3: CASSPESSYEQYF. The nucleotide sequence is TGTGCCAGCAGCCCTGAAAGCTCCTACGAGCAGTACTTC.